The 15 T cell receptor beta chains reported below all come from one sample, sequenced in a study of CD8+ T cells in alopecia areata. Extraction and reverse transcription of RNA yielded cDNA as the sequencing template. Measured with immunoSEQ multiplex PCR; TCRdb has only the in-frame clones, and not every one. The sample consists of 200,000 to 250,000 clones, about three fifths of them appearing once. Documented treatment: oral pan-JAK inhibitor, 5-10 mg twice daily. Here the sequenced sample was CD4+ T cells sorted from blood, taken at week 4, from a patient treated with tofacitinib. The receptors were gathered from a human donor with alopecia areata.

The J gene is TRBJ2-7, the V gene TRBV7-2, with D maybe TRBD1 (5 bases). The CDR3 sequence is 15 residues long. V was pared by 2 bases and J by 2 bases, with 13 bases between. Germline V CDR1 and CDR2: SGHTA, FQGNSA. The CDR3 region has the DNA TGTGCCAGCAGCTTAAACCCCGACAGAACCTACGAGCAGTACTTC. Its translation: CASSLNPDRTYEQYF.

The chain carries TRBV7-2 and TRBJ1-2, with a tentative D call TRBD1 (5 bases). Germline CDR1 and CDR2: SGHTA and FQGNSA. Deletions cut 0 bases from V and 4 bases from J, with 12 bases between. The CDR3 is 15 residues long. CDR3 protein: CASSLALGTVYGYTF. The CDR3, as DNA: TGTGCCAGCAGCTTAGCGTTGGGGACTGTCTATGGCTACACCTTC.

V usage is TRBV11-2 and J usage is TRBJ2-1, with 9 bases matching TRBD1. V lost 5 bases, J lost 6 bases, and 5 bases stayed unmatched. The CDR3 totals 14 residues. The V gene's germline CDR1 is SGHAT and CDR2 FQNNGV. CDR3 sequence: CASSRDRVSNEQFF. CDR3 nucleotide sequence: TGTGCCAGCAGCAGGGACAGGGTAAGCAATGAGCAGTTCTTC.

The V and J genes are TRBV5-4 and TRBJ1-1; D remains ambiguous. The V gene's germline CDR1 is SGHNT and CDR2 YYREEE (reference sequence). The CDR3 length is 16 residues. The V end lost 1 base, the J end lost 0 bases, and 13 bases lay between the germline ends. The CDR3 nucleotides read TGTGCCAGCAGCTTGAGTGACATATACTTGAACACTGAAGCTTTCTTT. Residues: CASSLSDIYLNTEAFF. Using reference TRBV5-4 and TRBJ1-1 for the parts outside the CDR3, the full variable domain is ETGVTQSPTHLIKTRGQQVTLRCSSQSGHNTVSWYQQALGQGPQFIFQYYREEENGRGNFPPRFSGLQFPNYSSELNVNALELDDSALYLCASSLSDIYLNTEAFFGQGTRLTVV.

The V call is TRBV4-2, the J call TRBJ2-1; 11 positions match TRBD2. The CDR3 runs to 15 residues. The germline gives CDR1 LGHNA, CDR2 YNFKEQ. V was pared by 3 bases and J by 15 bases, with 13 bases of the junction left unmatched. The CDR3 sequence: CASSQGSGGAIGRFF. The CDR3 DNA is TGTGCCAGCAGCCAGGGTAGCGGGGGGGCAATTGGTCGGTTCTTC.

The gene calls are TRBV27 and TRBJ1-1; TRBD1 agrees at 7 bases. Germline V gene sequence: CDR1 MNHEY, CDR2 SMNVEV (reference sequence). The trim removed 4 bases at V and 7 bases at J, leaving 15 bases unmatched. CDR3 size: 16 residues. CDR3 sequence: CASSSSTWTGGREAFF. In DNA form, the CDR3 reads TGTGCCAGCAGTTCCTCTACCTGGACAGGAGGCCGTGAAGCTTTCTTT.

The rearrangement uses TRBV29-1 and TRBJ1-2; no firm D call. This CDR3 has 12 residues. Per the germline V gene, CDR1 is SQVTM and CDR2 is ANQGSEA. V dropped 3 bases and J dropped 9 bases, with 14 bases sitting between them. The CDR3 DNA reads TGCAGCGTTGAGGGGTCCCCCCTAAGCTACACCTTC. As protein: CSVEGSPLSYTF.

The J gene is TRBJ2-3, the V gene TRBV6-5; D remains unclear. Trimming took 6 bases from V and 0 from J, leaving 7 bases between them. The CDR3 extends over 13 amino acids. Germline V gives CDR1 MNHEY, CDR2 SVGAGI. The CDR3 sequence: CASRTFSTDTQYF. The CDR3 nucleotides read TGTGCCAGCAGGACCTTTAGCACAGATACGCAGTATTTT.

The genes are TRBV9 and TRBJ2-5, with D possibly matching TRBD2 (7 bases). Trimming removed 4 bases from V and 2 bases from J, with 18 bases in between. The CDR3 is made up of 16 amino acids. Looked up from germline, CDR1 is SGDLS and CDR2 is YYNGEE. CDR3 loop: CASSSTDGGRQETQYF. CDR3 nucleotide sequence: TGTGCCAGCAGCAGTACCGACGGGGGGCGGCAAGAGACCCAGTACTTC. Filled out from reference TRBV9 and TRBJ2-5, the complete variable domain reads DSGVTQTPKHLITATGQRVTLRCSPRSGDLSVYWYQQSLDQGLQFLIQYYNGEERAKGNILERFSAQQFPDLHSELNLSSLELGDSALYFCASSSTDGGRQETQYFGPGTRLLVL.

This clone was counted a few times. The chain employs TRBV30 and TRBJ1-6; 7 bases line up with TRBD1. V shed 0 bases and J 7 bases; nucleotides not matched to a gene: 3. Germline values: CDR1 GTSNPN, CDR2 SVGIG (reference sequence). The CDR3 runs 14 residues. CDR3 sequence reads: CAWSVQQGNSPLHF. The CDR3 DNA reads TGTGCCTGGAGTGTACAACAGGGGAATTCACCCCTCCACTTT.

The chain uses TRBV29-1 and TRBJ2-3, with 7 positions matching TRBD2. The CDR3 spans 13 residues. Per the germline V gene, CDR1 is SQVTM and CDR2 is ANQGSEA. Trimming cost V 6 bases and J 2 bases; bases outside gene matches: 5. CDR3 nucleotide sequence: TGCAGCGTAGCGGGACTCAACACAGATACGCAGTATTTT. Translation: CSVAGLNTDTQYF.

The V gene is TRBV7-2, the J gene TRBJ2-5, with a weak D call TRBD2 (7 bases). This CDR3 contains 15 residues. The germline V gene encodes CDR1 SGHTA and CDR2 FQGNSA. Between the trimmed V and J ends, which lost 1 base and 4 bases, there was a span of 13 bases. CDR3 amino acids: CASSLGGGAIETQYF. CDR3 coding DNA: TGTGCCAGCAGCTTAGGAGGGGGGGCCATAGAGACCCAGTACTTC. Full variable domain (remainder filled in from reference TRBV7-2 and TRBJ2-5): GAGVSQSPSNKVTEKGKDVELRCDPISGHTALYWYRQSLGQGLEFLIYFQGNSAPDKSGLPSDRFSAERTGGSVSTLTIQRTQQEDSAVYLCASSLGGGAIETQYFGPGTRLLVL.

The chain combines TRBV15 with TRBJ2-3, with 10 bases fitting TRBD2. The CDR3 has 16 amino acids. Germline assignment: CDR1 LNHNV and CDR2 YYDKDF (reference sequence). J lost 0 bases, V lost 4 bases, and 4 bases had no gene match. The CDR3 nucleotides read TGTGCCACCAGCAAAGGACTAGCGGTTAGCACAGATACGCAGTATTTT. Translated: CATSKGLAVSTDTQYF. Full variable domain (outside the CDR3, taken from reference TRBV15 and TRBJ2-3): DAMVIQNPRYQVTQFGKPVTLSCSQTLNHNVMYWYQQKSSQAPKLLFHYYDKDFNNEADTPDNFQSRRPNTSFCFLDIRSPGLGDTAMYLCATSKGLAVSTDTQYFGPGTRLTVL.

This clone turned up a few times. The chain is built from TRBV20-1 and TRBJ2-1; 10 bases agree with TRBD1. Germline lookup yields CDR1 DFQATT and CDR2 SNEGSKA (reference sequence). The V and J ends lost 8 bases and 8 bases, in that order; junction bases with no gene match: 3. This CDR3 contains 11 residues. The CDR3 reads CSRDRGYEQFF. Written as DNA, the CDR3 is TGCAGTAGGGACAGGGGCTATGAGCAGTTCTTC.

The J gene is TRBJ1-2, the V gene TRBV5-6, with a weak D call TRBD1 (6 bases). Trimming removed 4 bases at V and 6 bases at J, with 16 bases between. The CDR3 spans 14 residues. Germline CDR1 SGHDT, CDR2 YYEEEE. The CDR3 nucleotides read TGTGCCAGCAGCATACAGGGAAATGACGATGGCTACACCTTC. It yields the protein CASSIQGNDDGYTF.